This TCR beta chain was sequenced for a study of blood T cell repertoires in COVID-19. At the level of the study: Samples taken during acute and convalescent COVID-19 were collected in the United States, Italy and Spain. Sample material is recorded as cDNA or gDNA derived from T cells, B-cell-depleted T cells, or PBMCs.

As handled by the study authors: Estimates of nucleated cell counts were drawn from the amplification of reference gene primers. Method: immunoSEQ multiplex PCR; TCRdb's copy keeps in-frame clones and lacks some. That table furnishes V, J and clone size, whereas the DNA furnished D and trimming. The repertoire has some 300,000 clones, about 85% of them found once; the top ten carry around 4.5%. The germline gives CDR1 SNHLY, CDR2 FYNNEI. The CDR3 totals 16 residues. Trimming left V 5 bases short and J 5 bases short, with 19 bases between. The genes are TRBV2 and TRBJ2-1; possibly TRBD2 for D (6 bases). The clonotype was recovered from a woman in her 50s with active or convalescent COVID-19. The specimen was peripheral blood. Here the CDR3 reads CASSLGGLITNNEQFF. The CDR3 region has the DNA TGTGCCAGCAGTCTAGGAGGACTAATTACGAACAATGAGCAGTTCTTC.